This entry lists 21 T cell receptor beta chains sequenced from one sample in a study of cytomegalovirus exposure and HLA in healthy donors. Researchers ran the PCR with 60 Vbeta and 13 Jbeta primers. The assay was immunoSEQ multiplex PCR, and TCRdb's table has in-frame clones only and misses some. The repertoire consists of under 150,000 clones, with under 90% occurring once and the leading ten covering around 0.7%. The sample consisted of PBMCs. The receptors derive from a man aged 18-30 years in good health and CMV-seronegative.

The rearrangement links TRBV9 to TRBJ1-2, with D possibly TRBD1 on 6 matching bases. Germline assignment: CDR1 SGDLS and CDR2 YYNGEE. The CDR3 spans 11 residues. V was trimmed by 5 bases and J by 10 bases, leaving 12 bases between them. DNA for the CDR3: TGTGCCAGCAGGGAGGGGGGGGTCTACACCTTC. This gives the protein CASREGGVYTF.

The chain joins TRBV27 to TRBJ2-7, with unresolved D. Germline CDR1 reads MNHEY; CDR2 reads SMNVEV (reference sequence). The V end lost 2 bases, the J end lost 3 bases, and 11 bases lay between the germline ends. The CDR3 has 14 residues. CDR3 residues: CASSLVRGDYEQYF. The CDR3 DNA reads as TGTGCCAGCAGTTTAGTTAGAGGCGACTACGAGCAGTACTTC.

The gene calls are TRBV6-5 and TRBJ2-3; TRBD1 might be the D (6 bases). Germline assignment: CDR1 MNHEY and CDR2 SVGAGI. This CDR3 region has 15 residues. V shed 6 bases and J shed 0 bases, with 13 bases lying between them. CDR3 nucleotide sequence: TGTGCCAGCAGGAAGCCGACAGGAAGCACAGATACGCAGTATTTT. Translation gives CASRKPTGSTDTQYF.

The chain employs TRBV6-6 and TRBJ2-5; D call uncertain. V lost 0 bases and J 5 bases, leaving 10 bases between the germline ends. The CDR3 runs to 14 residues. Germline values: CDR1 MNHNY, CDR2 SVGAGI (reference sequence). The CDR3 is CASSYSTSGETQYF. DNA for the CDR3: TGTGCCAGCAGTTACTCGACGTCCGGGGAGACCCAGTACTTC.

This rearrangement joins TRBV7-8 to TRBJ1-5; perhaps TRBD1 as D (5 bases). CDR1 is SGHVS and CDR2 is FQNEAQ in the germline V gene. The CDR3 runs to 15 residues. V dropped 2 bases and J dropped 3 bases, with 11 bases sitting between them. CDR3 protein: CASSLSDRNNQPQHF. The DNA of the CDR3 is TGTGCCAGCAGCTTAAGTGACAGAAACAATCAGCCCCAGCATTTT.

The V call is TRBV27, the J call TRBJ2-1; 7 bases fit TRBD1. The CDR3 runs 15 residues. The germline V gene has CDR1 MNHEY and CDR2 SMNVEV (reference sequence). V lost 1 base to trimming and J lost 5 bases; unmatched junction nucleotides: 5. As DNA, the CDR3 is TGTGCCAGCAGTTTATGGAGACAGGGCGACAATGAGCAGTTCTTC. Translated: CASSLWRQGDNEQFF.

The chain joins TRBV7-2 to TRBJ2-7, with a possible D match to TRBD1 (6 bases). CDR1 is SGHTA and CDR2 is FQGNSA in the germline V gene. Trimming shortened V by 5 bases and J by 5 bases, and 19 bases separated the two germline ends. The CDR3 is made up of 15 amino acids. This CDR3 reads CASSKETLGGNEQYF. The CDR3 region has the DNA TGTGCCAGCAGCAAGGAAACCTTAGGGGGAAACGAGCAGTACTTC.

On this clone: One end of the junction does not line up with germline, which may come from a read error. The J gene is TRBJ1-4, the V gene TRBV7-9; D is undetermined. The CDR3 length is 14 residues. CDR1 is SEHNR and CDR2 is FQNEAQ in the germline V gene (reference sequence). The DNA of the CDR3 is TGTTCCAGCCATCCTAGTGCAACTAATGAAAAACTGTTTTTT. This sequence encodes CSSHPSATNEKLFF.

The chain is built from TRBV30 and TRBJ1-1; tentative D call: TRBD1 (5 bases). This CDR3 contains 14 residues. The V end lost 0 bases, the J end lost 3 bases, and 11 bases lay between the germline ends. From germline, CDR1 is GTSNPN and CDR2 SVGIG (reference sequence). CDR3 sequence: CAWSVGGIDTEAFF. The CDR3 DNA reads TGTGCCTGGAGTGTTGGGGGGATCGACACTGAAGCTTTCTTT.

The chain couples TRBV2 to TRBJ1-2, with TRBD1 identical over 8 bases. CDR3 length equals 19 residues. Germline CDR1 and CDR2: SNHLY and FYNNEI. Trimming removed 2 bases from V and 4 bases from J; junction bases left unmatched: 18. Here the CDR3 reads CASSERFLRRTGSVYGYTF. The CDR3 DNA reads TGTGCCAGCAGTGAAAGGTTTCTTAGAAGGACAGGGAGCGTCTATGGCTACACCTTC.

The CDR3 region has the DNA TGTGCCAGCAGCGTAAGTCGCTCCGGGACTACCAGCTCCTACAATGAGCAGTTCTTC. It is translated as CASSVSRSGTTSSYNEQFF. The chain joins TRBV9 to TRBJ2-1, with 7 bases aligning to TRBD2. This CDR3 region has 19 residues. Germline assignment: CDR1 SGDLS and CDR2 YYNGEE. V lost 1 base and J lost 0; bases outside the gene matches: 13.

V is TRBV15 and J is TRBJ2-2; 7 bases align to TRBD2. V dropped 5 bases and J dropped 7; count of bases not matched to a gene: 16. CDR3 length: 17 amino acids. Germline lookup yields CDR1 LNHNV and CDR2 YYDKDF (reference sequence). CDR3 in amino acids: CATSGAPGTTPYGELFF. The CDR3, as DNA: TGTGCCACCAGCGGAGCCCCCGGGACTACTCCGTACGGGGAGCTGTTTTTT.

The chain couples TRBV4-3 to TRBJ2-5; tentative D call: TRBD1 (6 bases). CDR3 length equals 15 residues. Trimming took off 4 bases at V and 5 bases at J, with 17 bases between the two ends. CDR1 is LGHNA, CDR2 YSLEER, per germline. The CDR3 region has the DNA TGCGCCAGCAGCCGCGACCTACAGGGTTCCGAGACCCAGTACTTC. This translates into CASSRDLQGSETQYF.

The J gene is TRBJ2-7, the V gene TRBV9; 8 bases map to TRBD1. The CDR3 spans 13 residues. Germline V lookup: CDR1 SGDLS, CDR2 YYNGEE. V gave up 3 bases and J gave up 5 bases; unmatched junction bases: 4. The CDR3 is CASSGTGSNEQYF. The CDR3 coding sequence is TGTGCCAGCAGCGGGACAGGGTCCAACGAGCAGTACTTC.

This chain joins TRBV9 and TRBJ2-3, with a possible D match to TRBD2 (7 bases). The CDR3 sequence is 15 residues long. V was shortened by 6 bases and J by 2 bases, with 16 bases between the two germline ends. Germline V gene data show CDR1 as SGDLS and CDR2 as YYNGEE. This CDR3 reads CASTHGAGATDTQYF. CDR3 in DNA: TGTGCCAGCACCCACGGTGCGGGGGCCACAGATACGCAGTATTTT.

This chain connects TRBV11-1 to TRBJ1-2; 7 nucleotides agree with TRBD1. V dropped 4 bases and J dropped 3; count of bases not matched to a gene: 20. The germline CDR1 and CDR2 sequences are SGHAT and FQDESV (reference sequence). This CDR3 is 19 amino acids long. The CDR3 is CASSSILQHRGRSDYGYTF. CDR3 DNA: TGTGCCAGCAGCTCGATCCTCCAGCACAGGGGAAGGTCGGACTATGGCTACACCTTC.

The chain employs TRBV20-1 and TRBJ2-2, with a tentative D call TRBD2 (5 bases). V was pared by 4 bases and J by 7 bases, with 7 bases between. The CDR3 has 11 residues. CDR1 is DFQATT, CDR2 SNEGSKA, per germline (reference sequence). The CDR3 sequence: CSATTSGELFF. The CDR3 DNA follows: TGCAGTGCTACTACTAGCGGGGAGCTGTTTTTT.

This chain joins TRBV9 and TRBJ1-5, with a tentative D call TRBD1 (6 bases). Germline lookup yields CDR1 SGDLS and CDR2 YYNGEE. V was shortened by 0 bases and J by 6 bases, with 13 bases between the two germline ends. The CDR3 runs 15 residues. The CDR3 reads CASSVDAGDSQPQHF. The CDR3 DNA follows: TGTGCCAGCAGCGTAGACGCAGGGGATAGTCAGCCCCAGCATTTT.

This chain links TRBV6-1 with TRBJ1-2; tentatively, D is TRBD1 (6 bases). V dropped 2 bases and J dropped 4 bases, with 14 bases sitting between them. In germline, CDR1 is MNHNS, CDR2 SASEGT. The length of the CDR3 is 15 residues. The CDR3 DNA reads TGTGCCAGCAGTGAACGGGACACCCGACTCTATGGCTACACCTTC. Protein: CASSERDTRLYGYTF.

The CDR3 DNA sequence: TGTGCCAGCAGCTTCATCCCCTATGGCTACACCTTC. Its protein is CASSFIPYGYTF. V usage is TRBV7-2 and J usage is TRBJ1-2; D ambiguous. This CDR3 is built from 12 residues. Trimming shortened V by 3 bases and J by 4 bases, and 6 bases separated the two germline ends. Germline CDR1 reads SGHTA; CDR2 reads FQGNSA.

The chain is built from TRBV28 and TRBJ1-1; perhaps TRBD1 as D (5 bases). The CDR3 consists of 14 residues. V lost 6 bases and J lost 0, with 11 bases in between. CDR1 and CDR2 from the germline V gene are MDHEN and SYDVKM. CDR3 residues: CASSVSGMNTEAFF. DNA of the CDR3: TGTGCCAGCAGCGTCTCAGGGATGAACACTGAAGCTTTCTTT.